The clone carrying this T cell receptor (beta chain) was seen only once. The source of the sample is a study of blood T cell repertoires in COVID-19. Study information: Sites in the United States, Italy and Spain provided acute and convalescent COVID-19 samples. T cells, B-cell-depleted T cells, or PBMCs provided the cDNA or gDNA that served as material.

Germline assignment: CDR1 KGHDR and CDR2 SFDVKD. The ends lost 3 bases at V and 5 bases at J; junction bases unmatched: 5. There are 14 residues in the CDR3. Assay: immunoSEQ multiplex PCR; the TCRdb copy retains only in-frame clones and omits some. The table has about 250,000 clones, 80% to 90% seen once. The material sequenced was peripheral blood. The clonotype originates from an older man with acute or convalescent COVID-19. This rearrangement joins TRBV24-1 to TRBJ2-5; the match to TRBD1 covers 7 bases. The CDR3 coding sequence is TGTGCCACCAGTGATAACAGGGGTTGGGAGACCCAGTACTTC. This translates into CATSDNRGWETQYF.